A single sample is the source of the 19 T cell receptor beta chains below, sequenced in a study of OX40 agonist ivuxolimab in advanced cancers. Libraries were prepared by immunoSEQ multiplex PCR; TCRdb keeps only in-frame clonotypes and omits some of them. Of some 80,000 clones listed, approximately 91% are singletons. The sample consisted of CD4+ or CD8+ T cells sorted from blood, taken in a trial of the OX40 agonist ivuxolimab. Receptors originate from an adult with an advanced solid tumor such as melanoma, head and neck, liver or kidney cancer.

The chain employs TRBV30 and TRBJ1-4, with D perhaps TRBD1 (5 bases). Trimming left V 1 base short and J 8 bases short, with 14 bases between. The CDR3 has 14 residues. Germline V lookup: CDR1 GTSNPN, CDR2 SVGIG (reference sequence). The CDR3, as DNA: TGTGCCTGGAGTGACCGGGGGGGTGAGGAAAAACTGTTTTTT. Protein: CAWSDRGGEEKLFF.

The chain links TRBV7-2 to TRBJ1-2; 7 positions agree with TRBD1. The germline V gene has CDR1 SGHTA and CDR2 FQGNSA. The V segment lost 4 bases and the J segment 0 bases; nucleotides outside the gene matches: 5. CDR3 size: 15 residues. CDR3 sequence reads: CASSSPDRTNYGYTF. CDR3 DNA: TGTGCCAGCAGCTCGCCGGACAGGACTAACTATGGCTACACCTTC.

This clone showed up just a few times. The chain joins TRBV19 to TRBJ2-2; tentative D call: TRBD1 (6 bases). CDR1 and CDR2 from the germline V gene are LNHDA and SQIVND (reference sequence). With 3 bases removed from V and 7 bases from J, the gap between germline ends came to 9 bases. The length of the CDR3 is 13 residues. CDR3 sequence reads: CASSIGQYGELFF. The CDR3 DNA reads TGTGCCAGTAGTATCGGACAGTACGGGGAGCTGTTTTTT.

This chain links TRBV5-5 with TRBJ2-1; D may be TRBD2 (5 bases). This CDR3 has 16 amino acids. The ends were cut back, 4 bases at V and 3 bases at J, with 17 bases in the middle. The V gene's germline CDR1 is SGHKS and CDR2 YYEKEE (reference sequence). The CDR3 loop is CASSNEGRGDYNEQFF. The CDR3 DNA sequence: TGTGCCAGCAGCAACGAAGGACGGGGAGACTACAATGAGCAGTTCTTC.

This clone showed up just once. The gene calls are TRBV18 and TRBJ1-6; D ambiguous. The germline gives CDR1 KGHSH, CDR2 LQKENI. V shed 2 bases and J shed 5 bases, with 10 bases lying between them. The length of the CDR3 is 15 residues. The CDR3 DNA follows: TGTGCCAGCTCACCAGCGGTGCAGGATAATTCACCCCTCCACTTT. It yields the protein CASSPAVQDNSPLHF.

The chain has TRBV30 and TRBJ1-3; 7 nucleotides agree with TRBD1. This CDR3 spans 13 amino acids. The germline V gene has CDR1 GTSNPN and CDR2 SVGIG (reference sequence). V lost 4 bases, J lost 4 bases, and 4 bases stayed unmatched. CDR3 bases: TGTGCCTGGATCAAGACAGGGGGAAACACCATATATTTT. It specifies CAWIKTGGNTIYF. Complete variable domain (other parts from reference TRBV30 and TRBJ1-3): SQTIHQWPATLVQPVGSPLSLECTVEGTSNPNLYWYRQAAGRGLQLLFYSVGIGQISSEVPQNLSASRPQDRQFILSSKKLLLSDSGFYLCAWIKTGGNTIYFGEGSWLTVV.

The chain recombines TRBV10-2 with TRBJ2-3, with D tentatively TRBD1 or TRBD2 (5 bases each). The CDR3 is 15 residues long. Between the trimmed V and J ends, which lost 6 bases and 3 bases, there was a span of 16 bases. Germline CDR1 WSHSY, CDR2 SAAADI. This CDR3 is CASRDRDPRTDTQYF. Here the CDR3 DNA reads TGCGCCAGCAGGGACCGGGACCCGAGAACAGATACGCAGTATTTT.

V and J are TRBV15 and TRBJ1-1, with D unresolved. The CDR3 runs to 14 residues. The V and J ends lost 0 bases and 6 bases respectively, with 11 bases between them. Germline V gene sequence: CDR1 LNHNV, CDR2 YYDKDF (reference sequence). As DNA, the CDR3 is TGTGCCACCAGCAGAGATGGGAGCGATGCTGAAGCTTTCTTT. Its protein is CATSRDGSDAEAFF.

This chain links TRBV19 with TRBJ1-1; D possibly corresponds to TRBD1 (6 bases). V lost 7 bases and J lost 3, with 15 bases in between. CDR1 is LNHDA and CDR2 is SQIVND in the germline V gene (reference sequence). The CDR3 totals 14 residues. Here the CDR3 DNA reads TGTGCCAGTAATTTGGCAGGGGTATACACTGAAGCTTTCTTT. Translated, it gives CASNLAGVYTEAFF.

About this clone: The identical CDR3 is also encoded by other nucleotide sequences in the sample. The chain recombines TRBV4-3 with TRBJ1-2, with 8 bases lining up with TRBD1. This CDR3 has 15 amino acids. Per germline, CDR1 LGHNA and CDR2 YSLEER. V shed 1 base, J shed 3 bases, and the junction held 4 bases outside the gene matches. CDR3 in DNA: TGCGCCAGCAGCCAAGCCTTACAGGGGGACTATGGCTACACCTTC. Protein sequence: CASSQALQGDYGYTF.

The chain recombines TRBV5-6 with TRBJ1-2; 12 nucleotides agree with TRBD1. J gave up 2 bases and V 2 bases, and 10 bases lay outside the gene matches. CDR1 SGHDT and CDR2 YYEEEE come from the germline V gene. This CDR3 has 18 amino acids. CDR3 nucleotides: TGTGCCAGCAGCTTTCTTCCGGGACAGGGGGCGCGGAACTATGGCTACACCTTC. Encoded protein: CASSFLPGQGARNYGYTF.

The V call is TRBV2, the J call TRBJ2-5; TRBD2 aligns across 8 bases. Germline CDR1 and CDR2: SNHLY and FYNNEI. Trimming at V came to 8 bases and at J to 3 bases, leaving 8 bases not matched to a gene. The CDR3 totals 14 residues. CDR3 sequence (DNA): TGTGCCAGCCTGTCGGGAGGGGGGGAAGAGACCCAGTACTTC. Protein: CASLSGGGEETQYF.

V is TRBV6-1 and J is TRBJ1-5; a possible D gene is TRBD1 (5 bases). V lost 8 bases and J 0 bases, leaving 11 bases between the germline ends. Germline V gene sequence: CDR1 MNHNS, CDR2 SASEGT. CDR3 size: 14 residues. The CDR3 sequence: CASAGSSSNQPQHF. CDR3 DNA: TGTGCCAGCGCAGGGAGTAGTAGCAATCAGCCCCAGCATTTT.

This clone has only one observation. The rearrangement uses TRBV25-1 and TRBJ2-7; 7 bases are shared with TRBD1. Per germline, CDR1 MGHDK and CDR2 SYGVNS. The CDR3 contains 13 residues. Trimming cost V 6 bases and J 2 bases; bases outside gene matches: 4. CDR3 sequence reads: CASRPGQTYEQYF. The CDR3 DNA is TGTGCCAGCAGACCGGGACAGACCTACGAGCAGTACTTC.

This chain connects TRBV9 to TRBJ1-2; D call uncertain. Germline loops: CDR1 SGDLS, CDR2 YYNGEE. The V gene lost 0 bases and the J gene lost 3 bases, with 12 bases spanning the gap. The length of the CDR3 is 15 residues. In DNA, the CDR3 is TGTGCCAGCAGCGTAGAACAGCAAGCTTACTATGGCTACACCTTC. It encodes CASSVEQQAYYGYTF.

This clone was recorded once. The chain carries TRBV27 and TRBJ2-7; the D gene is possibly TRBD1 (6 bases). CDR1 and CDR2 (germline): MNHEY, SMNVEV (reference sequence). V lost 8 bases, J lost 3 bases, and 20 bases lay in between. The CDR3 is 15 residues long. This chain's CDR3 is CASRLRQVNHYEQYF. The DNA for the CDR3 is TGTGCCAGCCGACTCCGACAGGTGAACCACTACGAGCAGTACTTC.

This clone was counted a single time. The V call is TRBV4-1, the J call TRBJ2-7, with 7 bases matching TRBD1. The V gene end was trimmed by 0 bases and the J gene end by 4 bases; junction bases not matched to a gene: 9. In germline, CDR1 is MGHRA, CDR2 YSYEKL. This CDR3 contains 16 residues. The CDR3 region has the DNA TGCGCCAGCAGCCAAGATCGGGGCAGGGGGAGATACGAGCAGTACTTC. It is translated as CASSQDRGRGRYEQYF.

This clone was picked up a small number of times. The chain uses TRBV11-2 and TRBJ2-5, with 10 bases matching TRBD1. This CDR3 is 16 amino acids long. V lost 5 bases and J lost 1; bases outside the gene matches: 7. The germline V gene has CDR1 SGHAT and CDR2 FQNNGV. The CDR3 DNA sequence: TGTGCCAGCAGCCTCGGACAGGGGGGAGCCCAAGAGACCCAGTACTTC. It encodes CASSLGQGGAQETQYF. Full variable domain (remainder filled in from reference TRBV11-2 and TRBJ2-5): EAGVAQSPRYKIIEKRQSVAFWCNPISGHATLYWYQQILGQGPKLLIQFQNNGVVDDSQLPKDRFSAERLKGVDSTLKIQPAKLEDSAVYLCASSLGQGGAQETQYFGPGTRLLVL.

The rearrangement uses TRBV7-8 and TRBJ2-7; a weak D match, TRBD1 (5 bases). The CDR3 consists of 17 residues. Per the germline V gene, CDR1 is SGHVS and CDR2 is FQNEAQ. V shed 4 bases and J shed 2 bases, with 21 bases lying between them. DNA of the CDR3: TGTGCCAGCAGCTCAGGATGGGTCCCAGGGAATCCCTACGAGCAGTACTTC. This sequence encodes CASSSGWVPGNPYEQYF. Together with reference TRBV7-8 and TRBJ2-7, the CDR3 gives the full variable domain: GAGVSQSPRYKVAKRGQDVALRCDPISGHVSLFWYQQALGQGPEFLTYFQNEAQLDKSGLPSDRFFAERPEGSVSTLKIQRTQQEDSAVYLCASSSGWVPGNPYEQYFGPGTRLTVT.